This paragraph covers one T cell receptor beta chain sequence. As yet, its antigen is unknown. Prior to thyroid surgery, none of the patients had received any treatment. This record belongs to a study of metastatic and nonmetastatic thyroid tumors. Looking at the study overall: A comparison of repertoires was made across blood and tumor or nodule tissue from malignant and benign thyroid patients.

Study-wide findings and caveats: Benign nodules reportedly had significantly lower TCR beta diversity than malignant thyroid tumors in blood and tumor.

Per the study methods: Construction of a distant-metastasis classifier for papillary thyroid cancer relied on CDR3 differences across clinicopathological groups. TCRdb called clones again from the PCR reads with MiXCR. Here the V and J calls rest on TCRdb's processing, not on the authors' analysis. This sample has 30,000 to 35,000 clones, with about a fifth found just once. The CDR3 has 15 residues. Germline loops: CDR1 KGHSH, CDR2 LQKENI. V shed 3 bases, J shed 5 bases, and the junction held 7 bases outside the gene matches. The sample consisted of tumor tissue. This sequence was found in a male donor with papillary thyroid cancer or a benign thyroid nodule (not recorded which). Some clones in this sample may be carry-over from other donors' samples. V is TRBV18 and J is TRBJ1-2, with 9 positions matching TRBD1. Here the CDR3 reads CASSPSGTGSYGYTF. DNA of the CDR3: TGTGCCAGCTCACCCTCCGGGACAGGGAGTTATGGCTACACCTTC.